This record looks at one TCR beta chain sequence and its context. This sample stems from a study of shared clonotypes between healthy human individuals. The CDR3 is made up of 17 amino acids. The germline CDR1 and CDR2 sequences are SGHDT and YYEEEE. V was trimmed by 0 bases and J by 0 bases, leaving 13 bases between them. The table came from immunoSEQ multiplex PCR; TCRdb's copy has only in-frame clones and leaves some out. The data contain a few hundred thousand clones, 79% of them singletons. This clonotype originated in a middle-aged woman in good health. Some clones in this sample may be carry-over from other donors' samples. This chain links TRBV5-6 with TRBJ2-1; D is unclear. Sequenced: PBMCs. The CDR3: CASSLVLGTSSYNEQFF. The CDR3 nucleotides read TGTGCCAGCAGCTTGGTCCTGGGCACGAGCTCCTACAATGAGCAGTTCTTC.